These 29 T cell receptor beta chains were sequenced from one sample in a study of blood T cell repertoires in COVID-19. This table comes from immunoSEQ multiplex PCR, and its TCRdb copy is limited to in-frame clones, with some not included. Found here are about 480,000 clones, 70% to 90% of them singletons; the top ten hold 6.5% to 8.5%. Sequenced input: PBMCs or T cells enriched from blood (not recorded which). The receptors stem from a woman aged 55 to 70 who had recovered from COVID-19.

This clone has only one observation. The chain links TRBV30 to TRBJ2-7; 11 positions agree with TRBD1. The V gene end was trimmed by 5 bases and the J gene end by 3 bases; junction bases not matched to a gene: 6. This CDR3 has 14 residues. The germline CDR1 and CDR2 sequences are GTSNPN and SVGIG (reference sequence). The DNA for the CDR3 is TGTGCCTGGGCGCGGACAGGGGGCCTCTACGAGCAGTACTTC. Protein sequence: CAWARTGGLYEQYF. Supplemented by reference TRBV30 and TRBJ2-7, the full variable domain reads SQTIHQWPATLVQPVGSPLSLECTVEGTSNPNLYWYRQAAGRGLQLLFYSVGIGQISSEVPQNLSASRPQDRQFILSSKKLLLSDSGFYLCAWARTGGLYEQYFGPGTRLTVT.

This clone came up once. CDR3 in amino acids: CASSTGQVPNQPQHF. CDR3 nucleotides: TGTGCCAGCAGCACAGGACAGGTCCCTAATCAGCCCCAGCATTTT. The chain uses TRBV5-5 and TRBJ1-5, with TRBD1 matching over 7 bases. The trim removed 4 bases at V and 4 bases at J, leaving 8 bases unmatched. Germline CDR1 SGHKS, CDR2 YYEKEE (reference sequence). The CDR3 is made up of 15 amino acids.

The rearrangement links TRBV28 to TRBJ2-7; D perhaps matches TRBD2 (6 bases). Trimming took off 6 bases at V and 2 bases at J, with 17 bases between the two ends. Germline V gives CDR1 MDHEN, CDR2 SYDVKM. The CDR3 loop spans 15 amino acids. The CDR3 DNA is TGTGCCAGCAGCACACCCGCCCGGGGGACCTACGAGCAGTACGTC. It is translated as CASSTPARGTYEQYV.

The CDR3 here is CASSYGGGRSSYEQYF. CDR3 DNA: TGTGCCAGCAGTTACGGGGGGGGCAGGAGCTCCTACGAGCAGTACTTC. The V gene is TRBV6-2 or TRBV6-3, the J gene TRBJ2-7; D is possibly TRBD2 (7 bases). V was pared by 2 bases and J by 0 bases, with 14 bases between. The CDR3 is 16 amino acids. CDR1 and CDR2 from the germline V gene are MNHEY and SVGEGT.

The chain carries TRBV6-5 and TRBJ1-5; D not resolved. The V gene's germline CDR1 is MNHEY and CDR2 SVGAGI. Trimming pared 6 bases from V and 1 base from J, leaving 10 bases between. The CDR3 consists of 14 residues. CDR3 sequence reads: CASREGASNQPQHF. The CDR3 region has the DNA TGTGCCAGCAGAGAGGGAGCGAGCAATCAGCCCCAGCATTTT.

Notes on this clone: Other DNA sequences from this sample encode an identical CDR3 as well. The rearrangement links TRBV5-1 to TRBJ2-6; 8 nucleotides match TRBD1. This CDR3 has 16 amino acids. CDR1 and CDR2 (germline): SGHRS, YFSETQ. Unmatched junction bases numbered 7, after V lost 4 bases and J lost 4 bases. The CDR3 DNA reads as TGCGCCAGCAGCCCCGCAGGGGGCGCGGGGGCCAACGTCCTGACTTTC. This codes for CASSPAGGAGANVLTF.

The CDR3 nucleotides are TGTGCCACTTTGGGGCAGGGCTTTAACTATGGCTACACCTTC. Its protein is CATLGQGFNYGYTF. The chain is built from TRBV6-5 and TRBJ1-2, with D maybe TRBD1 (5 bases). The V and J ends lost 10 bases and 1 base respectively, with 16 bases between them. Per the germline V gene, CDR1 is MNHEY and CDR2 is SVGAGI. The CDR3 totals 14 residues.

The rearrangement links TRBV7-2 to TRBJ1-5; perhaps TRBD1 as D (6 bases). The CDR3 has 17 residues. Per germline, CDR1 SGHTA and CDR2 FQGNSA. V lost 4 bases, J lost 0 bases, and 16 bases lay in between. The CDR3 nucleotides read TGTGCCAGCAGCTCCTGGGCGGGGGCGAGTAGCAATCAGCCCCAGCATTTT. Protein product: CASSSWAGASSNQPQHF.

The genes are TRBV19 and TRBJ1-2; D remains ambiguous. Germline V lookup: CDR1 LNHDA, CDR2 SQIVND (reference sequence). This CDR3 contains 15 residues. Trimming shortened V by 1 base and J by 4 bases, and 13 bases separated the two germline ends. The CDR3 DNA reads as TGTGCCAGTAGTATAGTTGACCGGGTCCTCTATGGCTACACCTTC. Translation: CASSIVDRVLYGYTF. Complete variable domain (other parts from reference TRBV19 and TRBJ1-2): DGGITQSPKYLFRKEGQNVTLSCEQNLNHDAMYWYRQDPGQGLRLIYYSQIVNDFQKGDIAEGYSVSREKKESFPLTVTSAQKNPTAFYLCASSIVDRVLYGYTFGSGTRLTVV.

The J gene is TRBJ2-7, the V gene TRBV7-8; D remains ambiguous. The CDR3 totals 14 residues. The V end was cut by 5 bases, the J end by 0 bases, with 11 bases between. In germline, CDR1 is SGHVS, CDR2 FQNEAQ. Here the CDR3 reads CASSPGSGSYEQYF. CDR3 DNA: TGTGCCAGCAGCCCCGGTTCAGGCTCCTACGAGCAGTACTTC.

This clone was picked up a small number of times. This CDR3 reads CASGNRANYGYTF. The CDR3 nucleotides are TGTGCCAGCGGAAACAGAGCTAACTATGGCTACACCTTC. The V gene is TRBV12-3 or TRBV12-4, the J gene TRBJ1-2; D gene ambiguous. With 8 bases removed from V and 0 bases from J, the gap between germline ends came to 10 bases. This CDR3 has 13 residues.

V usage is TRBV29-1 and J usage is TRBJ1-1; D uncertain. This CDR3 has 12 residues. The germline V and J ends were trimmed by 5 bases and 5 bases, with 12 bases remaining between them. The germline V gene encodes CDR1 SQVTM and CDR2 ANQGSEA. CDR3 nucleotide sequence: TGCAGCGTTCGGGATCTAGGGACTGAAGCTTTCTTT. Amino acid sequence: CSVRDLGTEAFF.

A single count supports this clone. V gene TRBV5-1 combines with J gene TRBJ2-2; TRBD1 matches at 8 bases. The CDR3 extends over 14 amino acids. V gave up 2 bases and J gave up 7 bases; unmatched junction bases: 4. In germline, CDR1 is SGHRS, CDR2 YFSETQ. CDR3 in amino acids: CASSLPGGDGELFF. The CDR3 DNA follows: TGCGCCAGCAGCTTACCAGGGGGCGACGGGGAGCTGTTTTTT. Looking up the rest from reference TRBV5-1 and TRBJ2-2 gives the full variable domain: KAGVTQTPRYLIKTRGQQVTLSCSPISGHRSVSWYQQTPGQGLQFLFEYFSETQRNKGNFPGRFSGRQFSNSRSEMNVSTLELGDSALYLCASSLPGGDGELFFGEGSRLTVL.

This clone was recorded only once. This chain links TRBV20-1 with TRBJ2-5, with a tentative D call TRBD1 (5 bases). Germline values: CDR1 DFQATT, CDR2 SNEGSKA (reference sequence). The ends were cut back, 3 bases at V and 1 base at J, with 6 bases in the middle. The CDR3 contains 12 residues. DNA for the CDR3: TGCAGTGCTAGTGGGGCCCAAGAGACCCAGTACTTC. Amino acid sequence: CSASGAQETQYF.

V usage is TRBV6-5 and J usage is TRBJ2-1, with D possibly TRBD2 on 5 matching bases. CDR3 length equals 15 residues. V dropped 2 bases and J dropped 8 bases, with 16 bases sitting between them. Germline V gene lookup returns CDR1 MNHEY and CDR2 SVGAGI. The CDR3 reads CASSYQLLGFDEQFF. CDR3 DNA: TGTGCCAGCAGTTACCAACTACTAGGTTTCGATGAGCAGTTCTTC.

The chain is built from TRBV19 and TRBJ2-1, with TRBD1 matching 12 bases. CDR1 LNHDA and CDR2 SQIVND come from the germline V gene (reference sequence). J was trimmed by 8 bases and V by 6 bases; bases with no gene match: 11. The CDR3 contains 16 residues. For the CDR3, the DNA is TGTGCCAGTAGAAAAAAAGCCGGGACAGGGGGCCATGAGCAGTTCTTC. As protein: CASRKKAGTGGHEQFF.

This chain uses TRBV2 with TRBJ2-1, with 8 bases lining up with TRBD1. Germline V gene lookup returns CDR1 SNHLY and CDR2 FYNNEI. V gave up 7 bases and J gave up 0 bases; unmatched junction bases: 11. The CDR3 sequence is 17 residues long. CDR3 in DNA: TGTGCCAGCACATCAGCCCGACAGGGGAGCTCCTACAATGAGCAGTTCTTC. It encodes CASTSARQGSSYNEQFF.

This clone was seen a single time. CDR3 bases: TGTGCCAGCAGCCCAGGTTGGGACGAGCAGTACTTC. It specifies CASSPGWDEQYF. The chain joins TRBV5-5 to TRBJ2-7; D uncertain. Between the trimmed V and J ends, which lost 4 bases and 5 bases, there was a span of 10 bases. Germline CDR1 and CDR2: SGHKS and YYEKEE (reference sequence). The CDR3 runs to 12 residues.

This chain joins TRBV20-1 and TRBJ1-5; 8 nucleotides agree with TRBD1. This CDR3 is 16 amino acids long. Germline V gene lookup returns CDR1 DFQATT and CDR2 SNEGSKA (reference sequence). Losses at the gene ends were 3 bases for V and 3 bases for J; bases not matched to a gene: 10. The CDR3 loop is CSASMSRGRLNQPQHF. DNA of the CDR3: TGCAGTGCTAGTATGAGCAGGGGGCGACTCAATCAGCCCCAGCATTTT.

The genes are TRBV9 and TRBJ2-5; TRBD2 matches 9 bases. The J segment lost 5 bases and the V segment lost 3 bases, leaving 8 bases of the junction unmatched. This CDR3 spans 15 amino acids. Germline V gene data show CDR1 as SGDLS and CDR2 as YYNGEE. In DNA form, the CDR3 reads TGTGCCAGCAGCGAAGGCGGGGGGGCGGGTGAGACCCAGTACTTC. It translates to CASSEGGGAGETQYF.

The CDR3 sequence: CASSYKAGGDSPLHF. The DNA of the CDR3 is TGTGCCAGCAGTTACAAGGCAGGGGGAGATTCACCCCTCCACTTT. This chain uses TRBV6-5 with TRBJ1-6; 7 nucleotides line up with TRBD1. This CDR3 contains 15 residues. V gave up 2 bases and J gave up 8 bases; unmatched junction bases: 6. CDR1 is MNHEY and CDR2 is SVGAGI in the germline V gene.

The chain combines TRBV5-4 with TRBJ1-1; 8 positions match TRBD1. The CDR3 loop spans 18 amino acids. The ends lost 0 bases at V and 0 bases at J; junction bases unmatched: 10. Germline lookup yields CDR1 SGHNT and CDR2 YYREEE (reference sequence). CDR3 DNA: TGTGCCAGCAGCTTGGGTGGGTCAGGGGGCAAAGTGAACACTGAAGCTTTCTTT. Translation gives CASSLGGSGGKVNTEAFF.

The rearrangement links TRBV2 to TRBJ1-5, with D unresolved. Germline V gene lookup returns CDR1 SNHLY and CDR2 FYNNEI. V gave up 2 bases and J gave up 0 bases, with 8 bases separating them. The CDR3 runs to 15 residues. The CDR3 DNA is TGTGCCAGCAGTGAATACGGGGATAGCAATCAGCCCCAGCATTTT. Translating it yields CASSEYGDSNQPQHF.

The chain employs TRBV11-2 and TRBJ2-3; TRBD2 matches at 11 bases. CDR3 length: 17 residues. The germline V gene has CDR1 SGHAT and CDR2 FQNNGV. The V segment lost 3 bases and the J segment 1 base; nucleotides outside the gene matches: 6. The CDR3 DNA reads TGTGCCAGCAGCTTGCGAGCGACTAGCGGGGGCACAGATACGCAGTATTTT. Protein: CASSLRATSGGTDTQYF.

This clone has more than one count but fewer than ten. CDR3: CASTLGGPDYSPLHF. The DNA for the CDR3 is TGTGCCAGCACCCTAGGGGGACCCGACTATTCACCCCTCCACTTT. The chain employs TRBV27 and TRBJ1-6, with D perhaps TRBD1 (6 bases). Germline V gives CDR1 MNHEY, CDR2 SMNVEV (reference sequence). The CDR3 spans 15 residues. The V and J ends lost 7 bases and 8 bases respectively, with 18 bases between them.

This rearrangement joins TRBV18 to TRBJ1-1; 11 bases are a match to TRBD1. Trimming removed 4 bases from V and 5 bases from J; junction bases left unmatched: 3. The CDR3 loop spans 14 amino acids. The V gene's germline CDR1 is KGHSH and CDR2 LQKENI. In nucleotides, the CDR3 is TGTGCCAGCTCACTCGGGACAGGGGGTACTGAAGCTTTCTTT. Protein product: CASSLGTGGTEAFF.

The rearrangement joins TRBV18 to TRBJ1-6; 9 bases agree with TRBD1. Germline CDR1 reads KGHSH; CDR2 reads LQKENI. This CDR3 region has 14 residues. Trimming cost V 4 bases and J 7 bases; bases outside gene matches: 2. The CDR3 loop is CASSQGTGNSPLHF. For the CDR3, the DNA is TGTGCCAGCTCACAAGGGACAGGGAATTCACCCCTCCACTTT.

V usage is TRBV5-4 and J usage is TRBJ1-6; D unclear. Germline CDR1 SGHNT, CDR2 YYREEE (reference sequence). V lost 0 bases, J lost 10 bases, and 8 bases lay in between. The CDR3 covers 13 residues. The CDR3 coding sequence is TGTGCCAGCAGCTTGGGGATCGGGTCACCCCTCCACTTT. This codes for CASSLGIGSPLHF.

This clone was observed a few times. This sequence joins TRBV19 and TRBJ2-3; D gene unclear. The CDR3 totals 11 residues. Germline CDR1 reads LNHDA; CDR2 reads SQIVND (reference sequence). With 10 bases removed from V and 6 bases from J, the gap between germline ends came to 11 bases. CDR3 sequence: CATQRRDTQYF. The CDR3 bases are TGTGCCACCCAAAGGCGGGATACGCAGTATTTT.